The clone carrying this T cell receptor (beta chain) was picked up a small number of times. The antigen remains undetermined. This sample is part of a study of response to subunit inactivated influenza vaccine. The CDR3 sequence is 16 residues long. Germline V gene sequence: CDR1 LGHNA, CDR2 YSLEER. Losses at the gene ends were 2 bases for V and 5 bases for J; bases not matched to a gene: 6. Study-level results: It was the authors' suggestion that each seasonal influenza vaccination recruits few new T cells.

MiXCR, applied by TCRdb to the RT-PCR reads, yields one record per CDR3 protein. The sample consists of 500,000 to 600,000 distinct CDR3 sequences, roughly 15% of them appearing once. The clonotype comes from a man aged 45-60 years who received an inactivated influenza vaccine. The sequencing here drew on PBMCs from blood, taken 11 to 12 days after vaccination. This sequence joins TRBV4-3 and TRBJ2-7; 13 bases line up with TRBD2. In DNA form, the CDR3 reads TGCGCCAGCAGCCAATTACTAGCGGGAGGGCCCCACGAGCAGTACTTC. It is translated as CASSQLLAGGPHEQYF.